This entry concerns a single TCR beta chain. This receptor's antigen is unknown. Base qualities are not recorded, but no much larger clone differs from it by a single base. The protocol used for the library was the immunoSEQ multiplex PCR assay. TCRdb's version of the immuneACCESS table is confined to in-frame rearrangements and falls short of the full clone set. An unresolved V gene accounts for under half of the shortfall where checked; the remainder is of unknown origin. The sample table records tens of thousands of clones; approximately 88% of these occur just once. The ten most abundant clones make up approximately 7.6% of the sample. The sample originates from a study of control samples from healthy donors and cancer patients (dated by TCRdb to the early 2020s). This TCR was sampled from a woman in her fifties or sixties in good health. The specimen sequenced was blood.

Read as DNA, the sequence is TGTGCCAGCAGCTTAGGAACTGCCTTCGGGACAGGGGCGGATCAGCCCCAGCATTTT. Protein translation: CASSLGTAFGTGADQPQHF. The chain is encoded by TRBV7-9 joined to TRBJ1-5; 10 central nucleotides agree with TRBD1. In the germline V gene (reference sequence), CDR1 corresponds to SEHNR and CDR2 to FQNEAQ. From V the trimming removes 1 base and from J it removes 5 bases, while the gene matches leave 14 bases of the junction unaccounted for. The CDR3 starts with the cysteine, ends with the phenylalanine, and has 19 residues. Just the 57-base CDR3 DNA is kept, in frame starting at base 1.